The next 25 T cell receptor beta chains were all read from a single sample in a study of beta chain features in type 1 diabetes. The sequenced template was cDNA made from the entire isolated RNA. Generated by immunoSEQ multiplex PCR, the TCRdb table keeps only in-frame clones and is missing some. This table has some 130,000 clones, approximately 10% appearing once. Antigen specificity for these receptors is unknown. Notes on the study in general: TCRB CDR3 length was moderately but significantly reduced in all four CD4+ subsets of Type 1 diabetes patients.

The sample was central memory CD4+ T cells from blood. Receptor source: a man younger than 45 with type 1 diabetes.

This clone was observed a few times. The chain recombines TRBV7-2 with TRBJ2-1; the D gene is possibly TRBD2 (7 bases). V was pared by 5 bases and J by 9 bases, with 14 bases between. The CDR3 extends over 13 amino acids. Germline CDR1 and CDR2: SGHTA and FQGNSA. The CDR3 DNA reads as TGTGCCAGCAGCCGAGGGGGGGGGACTGAGCAGTTCTTC. Its protein is CASSRGGGTEQFF.

This clone was detected ten times or more. V gene TRBV25-1 combines with J gene TRBJ1-2; D is possibly TRBD1 (5 bases). V was shortened by 4 bases and J by 3 bases, with 12 bases between the two germline ends. Germline CDR1 and CDR2: MGHDK and SYGVNS. CDR3 size: 14 residues. The CDR3 coding sequence is TGTGCCAGCAGTGTGGGGGGAAAGTACTATGGCTACACCTTC. Translation gives CASSVGGKYYGYTF.

The DNA of the CDR3 is TGTGCCAGCAGCTTCTCGGACCCGGGGAGGAATGAGCAGTTCTTC. Translated, it gives CASSFSDPGRNEQFF. The V and J genes are TRBV11-2 and TRBJ2-1; TRBD2 might be the D (6 bases). Germline lookup yields CDR1 SGHAT and CDR2 FQNNGV. The V end was cut by 3 bases, the J end by 7 bases, with 16 bases between. CDR3 length: 15 residues.

The CDR3 is CASSLPGGRGYTF. CDR3 DNA: TGTGCCAGCAGCCTCCCAGGGGGCCGTGGCTACACCTTC. The rearrangement links TRBV5-4 to TRBJ1-2, with TRBD1 matching 8 bases. V lost 4 bases, J lost 7 bases, and 6 bases stayed unmatched. CDR3 length: 13 amino acids. CDR1 and CDR2 (germline): SGHNT, YYREEE (reference sequence).

V gene TRBV5-1 combines with J gene TRBJ2-2; 7 bases line up with TRBD1. This CDR3 is 15 amino acids long. The V and J ends lost 3 bases and 6 bases, in that order; junction bases with no gene match: 8. Germline CDR1 is SGHRS and CDR2 is YFSETQ. The CDR3 spells CASSYRDRGSGELFF. The CDR3, as DNA: TGCGCCAGCAGCTACCGGGACAGAGGATCCGGGGAGCTGTTTTTT.

This sequence joins TRBV2 and TRBJ1-5; 9 bases map to TRBD1. This CDR3 is built from 14 residues. Germline V gene data show CDR1 as SNHLY and CDR2 as FYNNEI. The ends lost 6 bases at V and 6 bases at J; junction bases unmatched: 6. CDR3 sequence: CASRGQGLSQPQHF. The CDR3, as DNA: TGTGCCAGCAGGGGACAGGGCTTGAGTCAGCCCCAGCATTTT.

As regards this clone: Sequence at one end of the junction differs from germline and may be a read error. This chain links TRBV7-2 with TRBJ2-7; 7 nucleotides align to TRBD1. The CDR3 extends over 12 amino acids. Germline V lookup: CDR1 SGHTA, CDR2 FQGNSA. CDR3 sequence reads: CASSVPQGRQNF. Written as DNA, the CDR3 is TGTGCCAGCAGCGTACCACAGGGGAGACAGAACTTC.

The CDR3: CASSPGTGGDQPQHF. CDR3 sequence (DNA): TGTGCCAGCTCCCCCGGGACAGGGGGTGATCAGCCCCAGCATTTT. This rearrangement joins TRBV18 to TRBJ1-5; 11 nucleotides align to TRBD1. The V and J ends lost 6 bases and 5 bases, in that order; junction bases with no gene match: 6. The CDR3 covers 15 residues. Germline CDR1 KGHSH, CDR2 LQKENI.

Only a few counts were recorded for this clone. In DNA form, the CDR3 reads TGCGCCAGCAGGGTGGGCGCAGATACGCAGTATTTT. It translates to CASRVGADTQYF. The genes are TRBV5-1 and TRBJ2-3; D unresolved. This CDR3 contains 12 residues. CDR1 is SGHRS, CDR2 YFSETQ, per germline. Trimming left V 5 bases short and J 4 bases short, with 8 bases between.

This sequence joins TRBV5-1 and TRBJ2-7; D is ambiguous. The CDR3 extends over 13 amino acids. The V gene lost 0 bases and the J gene lost 4 bases, with 8 bases spanning the gap. Germline CDR1 reads SGHRS; CDR2 reads YFSETQ. The chain's CDR3 is CASSLGPQYEQYF. The CDR3 DNA reads TGCGCCAGCAGCTTGGGTCCCCAATACGAGCAGTACTTC.

This clone came up a few times. The same CDR3 also results from other DNA sequences found in this sample. J is TRBJ2-5 and V is TRBV7-9, with 9 bases matching TRBD1. Trimming took 3 bases from V and 2 from J; bases not matched to a gene: 1. Germline assignment: CDR1 SEHNR and CDR2 FQNEAQ (reference sequence). The CDR3 spans 14 residues. The DNA of the CDR3 is TGTGCCAGCAGCTTGACAGGGGGGCAAGAGACCCAGTACTTC. This gives the protein CASSLTGGQETQYF. Drawing the rest from reference TRBV7-9 and TRBJ2-5, the complete variable domain is DTGVSQNPRHKITKRGQNVTFRCDPISEHNRLYWYRQTLGQGPEFLTYFQNEAQLEKSRLLSDRFSAERPKGSFSTLEIQRTEQGDSAMYLCASSLTGGQETQYFGPGTRLLVL.

This clone was seen repeatedly, ten times or more. This rearrangement joins TRBV29-1 to TRBJ1-2, with TRBD1 matching 8 bases. CDR1 is SQVTM and CDR2 is ANQGSEA in the germline V gene. This CDR3 spans 16 amino acids. Trimming took 4 bases from V and 5 from J; bases not matched to a gene: 15. The DNA for the CDR3 is TGCAGCGTTGTAGCCGGACAGGGTTCGATACGGTATGGCTACACCTTC. Translation gives CSVVAGQGSIRYGYTF.

This clone was found a few times. V gene TRBV7-9 combines with J gene TRBJ2-7; D remains unclear. The CDR3 runs to 13 residues. Germline CDR1 and CDR2: SEHNR and FQNEAQ (reference sequence). V was trimmed by 1 base and J by 3 bases, leaving 7 bases between them. The CDR3 DNA is TGTGCCAGCAGCTTAGTCCCCAGCTACGAGCAGTACTTC. As protein: CASSLVPSYEQYF.

The genes are TRBV2 and TRBJ2-3, with D maybe TRBD1 (6 bases). Germline CDR1 SNHLY, CDR2 FYNNEI. V was cut by 4 bases and J by 2 bases, with 16 bases left in between. This CDR3 contains 16 residues. CDR3 in DNA: TGTGCCAGCAGTGTACCCGGAGGACAGAACACAGATACGCAGTATTTT. Protein product: CASSVPGGQNTDTQYF. The full variable domain, completed using reference TRBV2 and TRBJ2-3, is EPEVTQTPSHQVTQMGQEVILRCVPISNHLYFYWYRQILGQKVEFLVSFYNNEISEKSEIFDDQFSVERPDGSNFTLKIRSTKLEDSAMYFCASSVPGGQNTDTQYFGPGTRLTVL.

V and J are TRBV5-1 and TRBJ2-2, with 9 bases that match TRBD2. The V and J ends lost 1 base and 6 bases, in that order; junction bases with no gene match: 4. Per germline, CDR1 SGHRS and CDR2 YFSETQ. The CDR3 has 15 amino acids. The CDR3 region is CASSLSTSGAGELFF. Here the CDR3 DNA reads TGCGCCAGCAGCTTGTCGACTAGCGGAGCCGGGGAGCTGTTTTTT.

As concerns this clone: The junction departs from the called germline gene at one end, perhaps through a read error. The chain links TRBV6-1 to TRBJ2-1; 7 bases are shared with TRBD2. CDR1 is MNHNS, CDR2 SASEGT, per germline. CDR3 length equals 18 residues. The CDR3 region is CAISEATLGGISYNEQFF. The CDR3 nucleotides are TGTGCCATCAGTGAGGCCACCCTGGGGGGGATCTCTTACAATGAGCAGTTCTTC.

In regard to this clone: An end of the junction differs from the germline gene, which may be a read error. V usage is TRBV7-7 and J usage is TRBJ2-1; D is unresolved. This CDR3 is built from 13 residues. The V gene's germline CDR1 is SSHAT and CDR2 FNYEAQ (reference sequence). The CDR3: CASSFRRGAEQFF. The CDR3 region has the DNA TGTGCTAGCAGCTTCCGGCGCGGTGCTGAGCAGTTCTTC.

V usage is TRBV28 and J usage is TRBJ2-7, with 7 bases matching TRBD1. Germline V lookup: CDR1 MDHEN, CDR2 SYDVKM. J gave up 5 bases and V 8 bases, and 12 bases lay outside the gene matches. The CDR3 runs to 14 residues. DNA for the CDR3: TGTGCCAGCGGCTTGTACAGGGGAGAAAACGAGCAGTACTTC. It specifies CASGLYRGENEQYF.

The genes are TRBV5-1 and TRBJ1-4; D is ambiguous. CDR3 length equals 13 residues. V shed 1 base and J shed 3 bases, with 4 bases lying between them. The germline CDR1 and CDR2 sequences are SGHRS and YFSETQ. The CDR3 loop is CASSLSANEKLFF. DNA of the CDR3: TGCGCCAGCAGCTTGTCTGCTAATGAAAAACTGTTTTTT.

The chain combines TRBV6-1 with TRBJ2-7; TRBD1 matches 8 bases. The CDR3 runs 14 residues. Germline V gene lookup returns CDR1 MNHNS and CDR2 SASEGT. After removal of 7 bases from V and 3 bases from J, the junction contained 8 bases not matched to a gene. CDR3 residues: CASKISQGDYEQYF. The CDR3 region has the DNA TGTGCCAGCAAAATCTCACAGGGGGACTACGAGCAGTACTTC.

This clone was recorded a few times. The chain couples TRBV2 to TRBJ1-1; D gene uncertain. Germline CDR1 is SNHLY and CDR2 is FYNNEI. Trimming cost V 1 base and J 6 bases, with 9 bases left between them. The CDR3 extends over 13 amino acids. CDR3 in DNA: TGTGCCAGCAGTGAAGAGCGGTTTGCTGAAGCTTTCTTT. Protein: CASSEERFAEAFF.

This clone was found a few times. This chain uses TRBV2 with TRBJ1-3; D unclear. This CDR3 spans 15 amino acids. Trimming left V 1 base short and J 0 bases short, with 7 bases between. In germline, CDR1 is SNHLY, CDR2 FYNNEI. Here the CDR3 DNA reads TGTGCCAGCAGTGAAGTCAGGCACTCTGGAAACACCATATATTTT. This codes for CASSEVRHSGNTIYF.

The CDR3 sequence: CASSQGSSGYGYTF. As DNA, the CDR3 is TGCGCCAGCAGCCAAGGTTCTTCGGGCTATGGCTACACCTTC. The chain recombines TRBV4-3 with TRBJ1-2, with no clear D. CDR1 is LGHNA and CDR2 is YSLEER in the germline V gene. Deletions cut 1 base from V and 4 bases from J, with 10 bases between. The CDR3 sequence is 14 residues long.

The J gene is TRBJ1-2, the V gene TRBV25-1, with 9 bases identical to TRBD1. The CDR3 is made up of 14 amino acids. Germline V gene sequence: CDR1 MGHDK, CDR2 SYGVNS. J gave up 4 bases and V 5 bases, and 5 bases lay outside the gene matches. Written as DNA, the CDR3 is TGTGCCAGCAGTAAACAGGGGGCTACCTATGGCTACACCTTC. The encoded protein is CASSKQGATYGYTF.

This sequence joins TRBV28 and TRBJ1-5, with 9 bases fitting TRBD1. Germline assignment: CDR1 MDHEN and CDR2 SYDVKM. The CDR3 runs 17 residues. The J segment lost 4 bases and the V segment lost 7 bases, leaving 14 bases of the junction unmatched. The CDR3 reads CASTALPGQGWNQPQHF. The CDR3 DNA sequence: TGTGCCAGCACCGCCCTGCCGGGACAGGGTTGGAATCAGCCCCAGCATTTT.